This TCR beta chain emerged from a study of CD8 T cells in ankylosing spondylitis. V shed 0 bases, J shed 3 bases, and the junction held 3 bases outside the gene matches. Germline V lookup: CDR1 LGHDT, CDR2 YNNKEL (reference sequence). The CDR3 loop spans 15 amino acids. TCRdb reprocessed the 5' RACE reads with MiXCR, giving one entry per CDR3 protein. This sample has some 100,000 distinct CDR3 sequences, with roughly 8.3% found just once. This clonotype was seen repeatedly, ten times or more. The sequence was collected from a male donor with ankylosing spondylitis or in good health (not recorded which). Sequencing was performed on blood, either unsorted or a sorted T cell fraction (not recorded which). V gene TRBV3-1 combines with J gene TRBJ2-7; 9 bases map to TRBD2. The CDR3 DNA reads TGTGCCAGCAGCCAAGACCCTAGCGGGGACTACGAGCAGTACTTC. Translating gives CASSQDPSGDYEQYF.